The clone carrying this T cell receptor (beta chain) showed up just a few times. The antigen is not known. This sample stems from a study of T cell repertoires in cytomegalovirus infection. Study summary: Both a matching HLA type and CMV infection were indicated by public TCR beta signatures. General study points: What dominated the ex vivo response were HLA-C-restricted CMV-specific TCR beta clonotypes.

Using its own MiXCR run on the reads, TCRdb lists one record per CDR3 protein. The data contain 510,000 or so distinct CDR3 sequences, about 25% of them seen just once; the ten biggest clones take up roughly an eighth. The length of the CDR3 is 17 residues. Germline CDR1 reads SGHAT; CDR2 reads FQNNGV. The V gene lost 5 bases and the J gene lost 1 base, with 21 bases spanning the gap. Sequenced sample: PBMCs. The sequence derives from a human donor in good health (CMV status not recorded). Some clones in this sample may be carry-over from other donors' samples. This chain uses TRBV11-2 with TRBJ2-7; D unresolved. The CDR3 sequence is CASSPSVMSRTSYEQYV. The CDR3, as DNA: TGTGCCAGCAGCCCCAGCGTAATGTCAAGAACTTCCTACGAGCAGTACGTC.